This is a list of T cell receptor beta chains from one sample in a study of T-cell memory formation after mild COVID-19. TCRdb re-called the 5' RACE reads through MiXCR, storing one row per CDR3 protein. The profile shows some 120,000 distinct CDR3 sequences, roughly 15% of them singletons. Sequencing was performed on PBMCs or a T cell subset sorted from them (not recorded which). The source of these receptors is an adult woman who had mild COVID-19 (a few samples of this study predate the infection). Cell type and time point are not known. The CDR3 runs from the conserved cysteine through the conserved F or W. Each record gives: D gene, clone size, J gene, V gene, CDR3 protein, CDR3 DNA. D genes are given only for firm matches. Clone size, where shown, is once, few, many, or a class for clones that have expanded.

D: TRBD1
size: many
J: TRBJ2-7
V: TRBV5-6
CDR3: CASSFGTGLSEQYF
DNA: TGTGCCAGCAGCTTTGGGACAGGTCTGAGCGAGCAGTACTTC

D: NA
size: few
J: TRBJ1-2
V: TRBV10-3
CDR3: CAISDVQGNGYTF
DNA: TGTGCCATCAGTGATGTACAGGGAAATGGCTACACCTTC

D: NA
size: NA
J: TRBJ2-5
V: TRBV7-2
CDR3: CASSVGTPIQETQYF
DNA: TGTGCCAGCAGCGTCGGAACACCGATCCAAGAGACCCAGTACTTC

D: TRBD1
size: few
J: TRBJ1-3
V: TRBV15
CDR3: CATATGQGISPGNTIYF
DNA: TGTGCCACCGCCACGGGACAGGGTATATCTCCTGGAAACACCATATATTTT

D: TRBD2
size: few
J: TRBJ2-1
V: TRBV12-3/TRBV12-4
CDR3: CASRPTSGKINEQFF
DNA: TGTGCCAGCAGACCGACTAGCGGGAAGATAAATGAGCAGTTCTTC

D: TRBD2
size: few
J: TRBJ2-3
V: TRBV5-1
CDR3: CASRLQSGVPDTQYF
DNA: TGCGCCAGCAGATTGCAGAGCGGGGTCCCAGATACGCAGTATTTT

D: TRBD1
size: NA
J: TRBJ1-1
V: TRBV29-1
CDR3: CSASRGRAEAFF
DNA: TGCAGCGCCTCCAGGGGGAGGGCTGAAGCTTTCTTT

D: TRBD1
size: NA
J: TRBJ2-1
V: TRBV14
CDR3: CASSQVRLGTGDNEQFF
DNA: TGTGCCAGCAGCCAAGTTCGACTCGGGACAGGAGACAATGAGCAGTTCTTC

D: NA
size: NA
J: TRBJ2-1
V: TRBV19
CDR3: CASDGGLFYNEQFF
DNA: TGTGCCAGCGACGGAGGGCTTTTCTACAATGAGCAGTTCTTC

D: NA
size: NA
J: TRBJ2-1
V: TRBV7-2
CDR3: CASSLEAGLAYNEQFF
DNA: TGTGCCAGCAGCTTAGAGGCGGGATTAGCCTACAATGAGCAGTTCTTC

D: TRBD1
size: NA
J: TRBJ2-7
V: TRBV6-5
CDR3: CASSPYPGTGISYEQYF
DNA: TGTGCCAGCAGTCCATACCCCGGGACAGGGATTTCCTACGAGCAGTACTTC

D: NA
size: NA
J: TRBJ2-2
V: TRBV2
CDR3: CASTKDNTGELFF
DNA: TGTGCCAGCACTAAGGATAACACCGGGGAGCTGTTTTTT

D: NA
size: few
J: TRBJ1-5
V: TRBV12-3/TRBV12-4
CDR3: CASTLDNLANQPQHF
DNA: TGTGCCAGCACCCTGGACAATCTCGCTAATCAGCCCCAGCATTTT

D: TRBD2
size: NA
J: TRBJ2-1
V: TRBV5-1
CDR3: CASSPERTSLDEQFF
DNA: TGCGCCAGCAGCCCAGAAAGGACTAGCCTGGATGAGCAGTTCTTC

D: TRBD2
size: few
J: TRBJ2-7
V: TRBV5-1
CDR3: CASSSGLAATYEQYF
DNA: TGCGCCAGCAGCTCGGGACTAGCGGCCACCTACGAGCAGTACTTC

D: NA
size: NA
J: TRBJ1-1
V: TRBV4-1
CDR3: CASSQGSGTRDTEAFF
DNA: TGCGCCAGCAGCCAAGGTTCTGGGACACGGGACACTGAAGCTTTCTTT

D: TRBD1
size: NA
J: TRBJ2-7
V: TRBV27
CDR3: CASSDGQGLPYEQYF
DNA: TGTGCCAGCAGCGACGGACAGGGTCTCCCCTACGAGCAGTACTTC

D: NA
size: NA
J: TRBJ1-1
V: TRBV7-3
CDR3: CASSLSSASEAFF
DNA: TGTGCCAGCAGCTTATCTAGTGCCTCTGAAGCTTTCTTT

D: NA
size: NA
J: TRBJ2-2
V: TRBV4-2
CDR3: CATSVVGTGELFF
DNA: TGTGCCACATCGGTCGTTGGGACCGGGGAGCTGTTTTTT

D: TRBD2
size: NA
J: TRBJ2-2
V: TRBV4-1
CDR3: CASSGIAGSPPLTGELFF
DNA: TGCGCCAGCAGCGGGATAGCGGGGTCGCCTCCTTTAACCGGGGAGCTGTTTTTT

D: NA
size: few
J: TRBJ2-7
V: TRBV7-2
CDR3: CASSLFTSQGEQYF
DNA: TGTGCCAGCAGCTTATTCACCAGCCAGGGCGAGCAGTACTTC

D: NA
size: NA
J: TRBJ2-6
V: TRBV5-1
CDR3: CASSLPWGSSGANVLTF
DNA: TGCGCCAGCAGCTTGCCTTGGGGAAGTTCTGGGGCCAACGTCCTGACTTTC

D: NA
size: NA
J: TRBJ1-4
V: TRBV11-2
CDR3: CASSLDPLPTGGEKLFF
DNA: TGTGCCAGCAGCTTAGATCCTCTCCCTACCGGAGGCGAAAAACTGTTTTTT

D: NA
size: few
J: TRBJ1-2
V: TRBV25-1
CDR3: CASSESTPGQGYGYTF
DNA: TGTGCCAGCAGTGAATCCACCCCGGGCCAGGGCTATGGCTACACCTTC

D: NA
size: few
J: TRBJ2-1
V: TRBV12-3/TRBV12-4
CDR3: CASTSLDNEQFF
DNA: TGTGCCTCCACCTCGTTGGATAATGAGCAGTTCTTC